Sequencing of this T cell receptor (beta chain) was carried out in a study of CD8+CD57+ T cells in acquired aplastic anemia. V lost 1 base to trimming and J lost 5 bases, with 9 bases between them. CDR1 is SGHRS, CDR2 YFSETQ, per germline. This CDR3 has 14 residues. TCR beta VDJ and CDR3 were profiled, and genomic DNA was the template. TCRdb re-analysed the reads in MiXCR, keeping a single row per CDR3 protein. This table holds about 220,000 distinct CDR3 sequences, 30% to 40% found once. This receptor was identified in a human donor in good health, serving as a control. The specimen was sorted CD4+, CD8+, or CD8+CD57+ T cells (not recorded which) from PBMCs. The chain joins TRBV5-1 to TRBJ2-2; tentative D call: TRBD2 (6 bases). The CDR3 spells CASSLNGGTGELFF. CDR3 in DNA: TGCGCCAGCAGCTTGAACGGGGGTACCGGGGAGCTGTTTTTT.